This T cell receptor beta chain was documented in a study of blood T cell repertoires in COVID-19. The V gene's germline CDR1 is KGHSH and CDR2 LQKENI. The CDR3 sequence is 11 residues long. Trimming shortened V by 3 bases and J by 4 bases, and 4 bases separated the two germline ends. Profiled with immunoSEQ multiplex PCR; TCRdb holds only in-frame clones, not every one. The repertoire has about 120,000 clones, approximately 82% of them found once; the top ten carry 7% to 9.5%. The V gene is TRBV18, the J gene TRBJ2-7; unclear D gene. The receptor was isolated from a man aged 70 or older with active or convalescent COVID-19. Specimen: peripheral blood. The CDR3 protein is CASSPLYEQYF. The DNA for the CDR3 is TGTGCCAGCTCACCCCTTTACGAGCAGTACTTC. The complete variable domain, with remaining parts taken from reference TRBV18 and TRBJ2-7, reads NAGVMQNPRHLVRRRGQEARLRCSPMKGHSHVYWYRQLPEEGLKFMVYLQKENIIDESGMPKERFSAEFPKEGPSILRIQQVVRGDSAAYFCASSPLYEQYFGPGTRLTVT.